This TCR beta chain was identified during a study of blood T cells in healthy people across ages. It was with a sample-barcoded 5' primer and a J-beta primer mix that a second PCR of about 6 to 12 cycles was run. One entry per CDR3 protein, called by TCRdb with MiXCR from the 5' RACE reads. The sample holds about a million distinct CDR3 sequences, 48% seen once. This clonotype was picked up a small number of times. Its antigen remains unknown. General observations from the study: Unsorted PBMC input precluded a conclusive naive versus antigen-experienced comparison.

Sequenced material: blood. This clonotype was sampled from a man aged 25 to 40 in good health.

CDR3 DNA sequence: TGTGCCAGCAGCCGGTTCATCCAGTACTTC. Translating it yields CASSRFIQYF. This chain links TRBV28 with TRBJ2-5; D is ambiguous. V lost 6 bases and J lost 10, with 9 bases in between. Germline CDR1 and CDR2: MDHEN and SYDVKM. The CDR3 totals 10 residues.